These 30 T cell receptor beta chains share one sample of origin, sequenced in a study of T cell responses to AZD1222 COVID-19 vaccine (TCRdb year 2021). The sample's time point label is to be understood as: baseline before first vaccination. Preparation of the library involved the immunoSEQ multiplex PCR assay. Here the immuneACCESS table is served through TCRdb, limited to in-frame sequences with V and J called. Missing clones are a known gap in these copies; in checked studies unresolved V genes cover under half, and the rest lacks a known reason. Across this sample there are around 100,000 clones, with around nine tenths seen only once. 15% to 20% of the sample comes from the top ten. The starting material was peripheral blood, obtained on day 0 of AZD1222 vaccination. The receptors derive from an adult in good health.

This sequence joins TRBV7-2 and TRBJ2-7; the D call may be TRBD1 or TRBD2 (5 bases each). This CDR3 comprises 14 residues. Trimming took off 4 bases at V and 6 bases at J, with 16 bases between the two ends. The V gene's germline CDR1 is SGHTA and CDR2 FQGNSA. CDR3 sequence: CASSWVQGRGEQYF. The CDR3 DNA follows: TGTGCCAGCAGCTGGGTCCAGGGCCGGGGCGAGCAGTACTTC.

This clone was seen only once. The rearrangement joins TRBV10-2 to TRBJ1-3, with D unresolved. From germline, CDR1 is WSHSY and CDR2 SAAADI. V dropped 7 bases and J dropped 3 bases, with 7 bases sitting between them. This CDR3 is 12 amino acids long. This CDR3 reads CASTSSGNTIYF. CDR3 coding DNA: TGCGCCAGCACTTCTAGTGGAAACACCATATATTTT.

This rearrangement joins TRBV5-1 to TRBJ1-2; the match to TRBD1 covers 7 bases. Trimming removed 0 bases from V and 0 bases from J; junction bases left unmatched: 8. The CDR3 has 17 residues. Germline CDR1 reads SGHRS; CDR2 reads YFSETQ. CDR3 residues: CASSLAATTGTNYGYTF. In nucleotides, the CDR3 is TGCGCCAGCAGCTTGGCCGCGACGACAGGGACTAACTATGGCTACACCTTC. Full variable domain (rest looked up from reference TRBV5-1 and TRBJ1-2): KAGVTQTPRYLIKTRGQQVTLSCSPISGHRSVSWYQQTPGQGLQFLFEYFSETQRNKGNFPGRFSGRQFSNSRSEMNVSTLELGDSALYLCASSLAATTGTNYGYTFGSGTRLTVV.

In its sample, this clone was seen once. The V gene is TRBV6-2 or TRBV6-3, the J gene TRBJ2-3; D not certain. The germline V and J ends were trimmed by 0 bases and 2 bases, with 6 bases remaining between them. The CDR3 runs 14 residues. Germline V gives CDR1 MNHEY, CDR2 SVGEGT. CDR3 bases: TGTGCCAGCAGTTACTCGATTTCCACAGATACGCAGTATTTT. Its translation is CASSYSISTDTQYF.

The chain joins TRBV5-5 to TRBJ1-3; no reliable D call. Per germline, CDR1 SGHKS and CDR2 YYEKEE (reference sequence). The CDR3 runs 15 residues. The germline V and J ends were trimmed by 0 bases and 4 bases, with 11 bases remaining between them. The CDR3, as DNA: TGTGCCAGCAGCTTGGATCCGGGTAACGGAAACACCATATATTTT. This codes for CASSLDPGNGNTIYF.

The chain employs TRBV24-1 and TRBJ2-1; maybe TRBD1 (5 bases). Germline V gene lookup returns CDR1 KGHDR and CDR2 SFDVKD. The CDR3 has 17 residues. Trimming stripped 2 bases from V and 0 bases from J, with 13 bases between. The CDR3 region is CATSDSTGSSSYNEQFF. DNA of the CDR3: TGTGCCACCAGTGATTCCACAGGTTCTAGCTCCTACAATGAGCAGTTCTTC.

In this sample, this clone turned up once. V is TRBV2 and J is TRBJ2-1; D might be TRBD1 (7 bases). Trimming took 7 bases from V and 10 from J, leaving 20 bases between them. The CDR3 consists of 14 residues. Germline CDR1 and CDR2: SNHLY and FYNNEI. CDR3 coding DNA: TGTGCCAGCAAACCACAGGGGATTCGGGGGGAGCAGTTCTTC. Protein: CASKPQGIRGEQFF.

The chain combines TRBV7-2 with TRBJ1-5, with 10 bases lining up with TRBD1. The CDR3 loop spans 15 amino acids. Losses at the gene ends were 5 bases for V and 5 bases for J; bases not matched to a gene: 6. Germline V gene data show CDR1 as SGHTA and CDR2 as FQGNSA. The CDR3 DNA follows: TGTGCCAGCAGCCGGACCGGGACAGGGGATCAGCCCCAGCATTTT. It yields the protein CASSRTGTGDQPQHF.

This chain links TRBV4-1 with TRBJ2-7; unclear D gene. The CDR3 runs 15 residues. Trimming took off 1 base at V and 0 bases at J, with 10 bases between the two ends. Germline V gene data show CDR1 as MGHRA and CDR2 as YSYEKL. The CDR3 region is CASSQGQIASYEQYF. CDR3 bases: TGCGCCAGCAGCCAAGGACAAATCGCCTCCTACGAGCAGTACTTC.

This clone was counted once. This chain links TRBV4-3 with TRBJ2-3; maybe TRBD2 (6 bases). The CDR3 is made up of 15 amino acids. The V gene's germline CDR1 is LGHNA and CDR2 YSLEER. The V end was cut by 4 bases, the J end by 3 bases, with 14 bases between. The chain's CDR3 is CASSLLGTFTDTQYF. CDR3 in DNA: TGCGCCAGCAGCCTACTCGGGACTTTTACAGATACGCAGTATTTT.

The rearrangement links TRBV14 to TRBJ1-2; TRBD1 matches 7 bases. Germline V gene lookup returns CDR1 SGHDN and CDR2 FVKESK. CDR3 length equals 18 residues. Trimming cost V 2 bases and J 3 bases; bases outside gene matches: 15. The CDR3 bases are TGTGCCAGCAGCCAAAGCAAGGGACAGTCCCGCTTAGACTATGGCTACACCTTC. This sequence encodes CASSQSKGQSRLDYGYTF.

The chain couples TRBV5-1 to TRBJ2-1; 9 bases match TRBD2. This CDR3 is built from 15 residues. Germline values: CDR1 SGHRS, CDR2 YFSETQ. J was trimmed by 5 bases and V by 0 bases; bases with no gene match: 3. This CDR3 is CASSLGLAGNNEQFF. The CDR3 region has the DNA TGCGCCAGCAGCTTGGGGCTAGCGGGGAACAATGAGCAGTTCTTC.

This chain connects TRBV6-2 or TRBV6-3 to TRBJ2-2; tentative D call: TRBD2 (6 bases). Germline V gene sequence: CDR1 MNHEY, CDR2 SVGEGT. The CDR3 totals 19 residues. V was cut by 4 bases and J by 1 base, with 22 bases left in between. The CDR3 sequence is CASSFYPGSPSLNTGELFF. CDR3 DNA sequence: TGTGCCAGCAGTTTCTACCCCGGGAGCCCTAGCTTGAACACCGGGGAGCTGTTTTTT.

The V and J genes are TRBV2 and TRBJ1-5; D possibly corresponds to TRBD1 (5 bases). V was cut by 5 bases and J by 4 bases, with 12 bases left in between. The CDR3 totals 14 residues. Germline loops: CDR1 SNHLY, CDR2 FYNNEI. Here the CDR3 reads CASSYLQVNQPQHF. CDR3 nucleotide sequence: TGTGCCAGCAGTTACCTACAGGTTAATCAGCCCCAGCATTTT.

This rearrangement joins TRBV7-8 to TRBJ2-2; the D is unclear. This CDR3 spans 12 amino acids. Germline V CDR1 and CDR2: SGHVS, FQNEAQ. The V and J ends lost 5 bases and 7 bases respectively, with 8 bases between them. The chain's CDR3 is CASSPFIGELFF. CDR3 sequence (DNA): TGTGCCAGCAGCCCATTTATCGGGGAGCTGTTTTTT.

The rearrangement links TRBV2 to TRBJ1-5, with D tentatively TRBD1 (6 bases). CDR1 is SNHLY, CDR2 FYNNEI, per germline. V lost 6 bases and J 4 bases, leaving 13 bases between the germline ends. This CDR3 region has 14 residues. CDR3 sequence: CASSPGAVNQPQHF. CDR3 DNA: TGTGCCAGCAGCCCAGGGGCAGTAAATCAGCCCCAGCATTTT.

The genes are TRBV27 and TRBJ1-5; TRBD1 matches at 8 bases. V lost 7 bases to trimming and J lost 1 base; unmatched junction nucleotides: 6. From germline, CDR1 is MNHEY and CDR2 SMNVEV (reference sequence). The CDR3 totals 15 residues. Here the CDR3 reads CASTHRQGSNQPQHF. The CDR3 coding sequence is TGTGCCAGCACCCATCGACAGGGGAGCAATCAGCCCCAGCATTTT.

The gene calls are TRBV2 and TRBJ2-1; 10 bases are shared with TRBD2. This CDR3 has 16 amino acids. Germline CDR1 and CDR2: SNHLY and FYNNEI. V dropped 3 bases and J dropped 2; count of bases not matched to a gene: 4. The CDR3 region is CASSETSGGAYNEQFF. In DNA, the CDR3 is TGTGCCAGCAGTGAGACAAGCGGGGGGGCCTACAATGAGCAGTTCTTC. The variable domain in full, completed from reference TRBV2 and TRBJ2-1, reads EPEVTQTPSHQVTQMGQEVILRCVPISNHLYFYWYRQILGQKVEFLVSFYNNEISEKSEIFDDQFSVERPDGSNFTLKIRSTKLEDSAMYFCASSETSGGAYNEQFFGPGTRLTVL.

The chain has TRBV4-2 and TRBJ1-3, with D possibly being TRBD1 (5 bases). Trimming left V 3 bases short and J 3 bases short, with 21 bases between. Germline assignment: CDR1 LGHNA and CDR2 YNFKEQ. This CDR3 spans 18 amino acids. The CDR3 loop reads CASSQGPLGRADGNTIYF. CDR3 bases: TGTGCCAGCAGCCAGGGACCCCTTGGCAGGGCCGATGGAAACACCATATATTTT.

This clone was seen once. This rearrangement joins TRBV5-1 to TRBJ1-1; D gene ambiguous. Trimming shortened V by 3 bases and J by 1 base, and 7 bases separated the two germline ends. The CDR3 is made up of 13 amino acids. CDR1 is SGHRS, CDR2 YFSETQ, per germline. CDR3 in DNA: TGCGCCAGCAGCTCAGACGGGAACACTGAAGCTTTCTTT. Translating it yields CASSSDGNTEAFF.

This chain uses TRBV18 with TRBJ1-1; TRBD1 matches at 7 bases. V was pared by 3 bases and J by 1 base, with 5 bases of the junction left unmatched. Germline loops: CDR1 KGHSH, CDR2 LQKENI. The CDR3 has 15 residues. The CDR3 DNA sequence: TGTGCCAGCTCACCCCCGGGACAGCAGAACACTGAAGCTTTCTTT. It codes for CASSPPGQQNTEAFF.

The V and J genes are TRBV6-5 and TRBJ1-3, with 8 nucleotides matching TRBD1. In germline, CDR1 is MNHEY, CDR2 SVGAGI. With 4 bases clipped from V and 2 bases from J, the junction kept 4 bases outside the gene matches. The CDR3 consists of 15 residues. CDR3 coding DNA: TGTGCCAGCAGTTCCGACAGGGGTGCTGGAAACACCATATATTTT. Protein product: CASSSDRGAGNTIYF.

This sequence joins TRBV7-2 and TRBJ1-4; 9 bases are a match to TRBD1. The CDR3 consists of 15 residues. Germline loops: CDR1 SGHTA, CDR2 FQGNSA. J lost 7 bases, V lost 3 bases, and 6 bases had no gene match. CDR3 nucleotides: TGTGCCAGCAGCTTCCAGGGGACAGGGCTTGAAAAACTGTTTTTT. It is translated as CASSFQGTGLEKLFF.

The CDR3 nucleotides read TGCGCCAGCAGCCGACTAGGGTCAGATACGCAGTATTTT. Translated: CASSRLGSDTQYF. J is TRBJ2-3 and V is TRBV5-1, with D tentatively TRBD2 (6 bases). Germline CDR1 and CDR2: SGHRS and YFSETQ. The CDR3 spans 13 residues. Trimming shortened V by 4 bases and J by 4 bases, and 10 bases separated the two germline ends. The full variable domain, its missing parts supplied by reference TRBV5-1 and TRBJ2-3, is KAGVTQTPRYLIKTRGQQVTLSCSPISGHRSVSWYQQTPGQGLQFLFEYFSETQRNKGNFPGRFSGRQFSNSRSEMNVSTLELGDSALYLCASSRLGSDTQYFGPGTRLTVL.

The CDR3 loop reads CASSLLQGRDTQYF. CDR3 DNA sequence: TGTGCCAGCAGTTTGTTACAGGGAAGGGATACGCAGTATTTT. The chain is built from TRBV28 and TRBJ2-3, with D possibly being TRBD1 (6 bases). The germline CDR1 and CDR2 sequences are MDHEN and SYDVKM. V was trimmed by 3 bases and J by 6 bases, leaving 13 bases between them. The CDR3 is 14 residues long.

V and J are TRBV27 and TRBJ1-4, with 8 positions matching TRBD1. The CDR3 has 14 residues. The germline gives CDR1 MNHEY, CDR2 SMNVEV (reference sequence). After removal of 5 bases from V and 5 bases from J, the junction contained 4 bases not matched to a gene. DNA of the CDR3: TGTGCCAGCAGTAGACAGGGGCAGAATGAAAAACTGTTTTTT. Amino acids: CASSRQGQNEKLFF.

This clone was seen just once. J is TRBJ1-2 and V is TRBV12-3 or TRBV12-4; no clear D. The CDR3 totals 13 residues. Trimming shortened V by 2 bases and J by 5 bases, and 9 bases separated the two germline ends. The CDR3 DNA reads TGTGCCAGCAGTTTACCCGATTTTTATGGCTACACCTTC. This sequence encodes CASSLPDFYGYTF.

Notes on this clone: Other DNA variants within this sample encode the same CDR3. The rearrangement links TRBV18 to TRBJ1-5; no definite D call. This CDR3 spans 14 amino acids. V was cut by 1 base and J by 0 bases, with 4 bases left in between. Germline V gene sequence: CDR1 KGHSH, CDR2 LQKENI. The CDR3 loop is CASSPQNSNQPQHF. In nucleotides, the CDR3 is TGTGCCAGCTCACCACAAAATAGCAATCAGCCCCAGCATTTT. Filled out from reference TRBV18 and TRBJ1-5, the complete variable domain reads NAGVMQNPRHLVRRRGQEARLRCSPMKGHSHVYWYRQLPEEGLKFMVYLQKENIIDESGMPKERFSAEFPKEGPSILRIQQVVRGDSAAYFCASSPQNSNQPQHFGDGTRLSIL.

J is TRBJ1-4 and V is TRBV2, with no clear D. Per the germline V gene, CDR1 is SNHLY and CDR2 is FYNNEI. The CDR3 totals 10 residues. Trimming stripped 9 bases from V and 7 bases from J, with 6 bases between. CDR3 bases: TGTGCCAGTTCCGTTGAAAAACTGTTTTTT. This gives the protein CASSVEKLFF.

The rearrangement uses TRBV4-3 and TRBJ1-1, with 7 positions matching TRBD1. V dropped 0 bases and J dropped 5; count of bases not matched to a gene: 6. Looked up from germline, CDR1 is LGHNA and CDR2 is YSLEER. The CDR3 totals 15 residues. CDR3 sequence: CASSQDSRGMTEAFF. The CDR3 DNA sequence: TGCGCCAGCAGCCAAGACTCCAGGGGGATGACTGAAGCTTTCTTT.